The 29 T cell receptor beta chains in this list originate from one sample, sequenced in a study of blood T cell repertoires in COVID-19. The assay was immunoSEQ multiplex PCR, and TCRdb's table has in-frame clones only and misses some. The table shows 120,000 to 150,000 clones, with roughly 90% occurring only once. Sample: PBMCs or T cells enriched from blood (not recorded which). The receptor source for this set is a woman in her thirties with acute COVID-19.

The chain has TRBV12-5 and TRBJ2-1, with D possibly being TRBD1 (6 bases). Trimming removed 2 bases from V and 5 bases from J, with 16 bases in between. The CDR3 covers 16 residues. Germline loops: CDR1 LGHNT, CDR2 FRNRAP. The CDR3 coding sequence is TGTGCTAGTGGTTTGCATCTGGACAGACCACACAATGAGCAGTTCTTC. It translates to CASGLHLDRPHNEQFF. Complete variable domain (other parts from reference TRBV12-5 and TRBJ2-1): DARVTQTPRHKVTEMGQEVTMRCQPILGHNTVFWYRQTMMQGLELLAYFRNRAPLDDSGMPKDRFSAEMPDATLATLKIQPSEPRDSAVYFCASGLHLDRPHNEQFFGPGTRLTVL.

The CDR3: CASSVGPTDQPQHF. CDR3 DNA sequence: TGTGCCAGCAGCGTAGGTCCTACGGATCAGCCCCAGCATTTT. The chain employs TRBV9 and TRBJ1-5; no clear D. This CDR3 region has 14 residues. Trimming took 0 bases from V and 5 from J, leaving 9 bases between them. Germline CDR1 and CDR2: SGDLS and YYNGEE.

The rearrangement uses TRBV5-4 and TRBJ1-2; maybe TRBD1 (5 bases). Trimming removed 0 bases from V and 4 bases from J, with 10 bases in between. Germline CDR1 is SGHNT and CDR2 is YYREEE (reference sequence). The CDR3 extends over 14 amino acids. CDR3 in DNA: TGTGCCAGCAGCTTGGATGGGGCCCCCTATGGCTACACCTTC. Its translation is CASSLDGAPYGYTF.

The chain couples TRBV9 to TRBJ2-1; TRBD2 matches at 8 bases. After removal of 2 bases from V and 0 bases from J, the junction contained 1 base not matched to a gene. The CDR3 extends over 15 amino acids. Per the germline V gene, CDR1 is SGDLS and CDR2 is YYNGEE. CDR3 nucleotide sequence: TGTGCCAGCAGCGTTACTAGCGGCTCCTACAATGAGCAGTTCTTC. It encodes CASSVTSGSYNEQFF. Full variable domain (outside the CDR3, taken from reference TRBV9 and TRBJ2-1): DSGVTQTPKHLITATGQRVTLRCSPRSGDLSVYWYQQSLDQGLQFLIQYYNGEERAKGNILERFSAQQFPDLHSELNLSSLELGDSALYFCASSVTSGSYNEQFFGPGTRLTVL.

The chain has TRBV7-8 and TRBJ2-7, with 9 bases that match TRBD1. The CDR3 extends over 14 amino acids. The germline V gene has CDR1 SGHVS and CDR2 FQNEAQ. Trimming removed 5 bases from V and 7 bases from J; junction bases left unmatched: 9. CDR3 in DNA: TGTGCCAGCAGCATTCGGGACAGGGAATTTGAGCAGTACTTC. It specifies CASSIRDREFEQYF.

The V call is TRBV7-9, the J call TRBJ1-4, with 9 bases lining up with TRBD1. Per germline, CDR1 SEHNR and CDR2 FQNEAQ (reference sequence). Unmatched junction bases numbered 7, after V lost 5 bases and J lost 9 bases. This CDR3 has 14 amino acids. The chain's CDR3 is CASSHRDRDQKLFF. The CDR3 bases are TGTGCCAGCAGCCACCGGGACAGGGATCAAAAACTGTTTTTT.

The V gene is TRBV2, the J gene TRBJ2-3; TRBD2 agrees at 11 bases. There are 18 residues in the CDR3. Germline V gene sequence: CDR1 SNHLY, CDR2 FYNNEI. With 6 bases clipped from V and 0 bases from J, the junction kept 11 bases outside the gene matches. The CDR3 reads CASRPGLAEISSTDTQYF. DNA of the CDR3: TGTGCCAGCAGGCCGGGACTAGCGGAGATATCTAGCACAGATACGCAGTATTTT.

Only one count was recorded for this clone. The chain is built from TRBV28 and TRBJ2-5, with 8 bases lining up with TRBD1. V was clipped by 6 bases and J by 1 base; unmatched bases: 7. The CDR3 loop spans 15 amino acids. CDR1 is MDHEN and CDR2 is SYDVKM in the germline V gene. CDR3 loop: CASSQGQAPQETQYF. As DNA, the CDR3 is TGTGCCAGCAGCCAGGGACAGGCCCCCCAAGAGACCCAGTACTTC.

This CDR3 is CASSLSGATDTQYF. In nucleotides, the CDR3 is TGCGCCAGCAGCTTGTCAGGGGCTACAGATACGCAGTATTTT. The chain couples TRBV5-1 to TRBJ2-3, with TRBD1 as a possible D gene (6 bases). Germline-derived CDR1 and CDR2 are SGHRS and YFSETQ. V was trimmed by 1 base and J by 3 bases, leaving 9 bases between them. This CDR3 has 14 residues. Drawing the rest from reference TRBV5-1 and TRBJ2-3, the complete variable domain is KAGVTQTPRYLIKTRGQQVTLSCSPISGHRSVSWYQQTPGQGLQFLFEYFSETQRNKGNFPGRFSGRQFSNSRSEMNVSTLELGDSALYLCASSLSGATDTQYFGPGTRLTVL.

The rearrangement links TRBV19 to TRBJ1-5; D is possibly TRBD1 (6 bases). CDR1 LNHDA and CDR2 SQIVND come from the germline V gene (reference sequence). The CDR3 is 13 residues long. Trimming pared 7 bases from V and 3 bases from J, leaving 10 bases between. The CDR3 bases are TGTGCCAGTAAGGGGGGGAACAATCAGCCCCAGCATTTT. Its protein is CASKGGNNQPQHF.

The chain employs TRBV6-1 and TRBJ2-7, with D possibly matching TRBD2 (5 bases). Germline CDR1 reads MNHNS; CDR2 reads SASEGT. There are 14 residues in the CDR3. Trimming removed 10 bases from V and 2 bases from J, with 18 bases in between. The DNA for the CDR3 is TGTGCCATCTCTTCGGTAGCGAGGGCCTACGAGCAGTACTTC. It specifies CAISSVARAYEQYF.

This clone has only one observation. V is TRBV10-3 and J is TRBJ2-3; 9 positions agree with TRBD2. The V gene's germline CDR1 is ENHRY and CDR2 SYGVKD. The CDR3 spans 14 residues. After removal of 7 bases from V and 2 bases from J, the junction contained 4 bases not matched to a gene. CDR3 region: CAITPSGITDTQYF. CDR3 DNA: TGTGCCATCACCCCTAGCGGGATCACAGATACGCAGTATTTT.

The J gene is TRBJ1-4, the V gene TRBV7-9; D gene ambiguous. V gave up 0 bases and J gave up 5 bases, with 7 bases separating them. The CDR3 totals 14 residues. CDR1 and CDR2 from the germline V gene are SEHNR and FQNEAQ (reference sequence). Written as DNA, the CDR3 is TGTGCCAGCAGCTTAGCGGCTTTCAATGAAAAACTGTTTTTT. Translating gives CASSLAAFNEKLFF.

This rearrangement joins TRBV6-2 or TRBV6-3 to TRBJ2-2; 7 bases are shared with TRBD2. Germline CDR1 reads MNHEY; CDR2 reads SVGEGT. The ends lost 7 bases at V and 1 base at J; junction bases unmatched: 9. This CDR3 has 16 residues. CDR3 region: CASNPREKMNTGELFF. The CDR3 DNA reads TGTGCCAGCAACCCGCGGGAGAAAATGAACACCGGGGAGCTGTTTTTT.

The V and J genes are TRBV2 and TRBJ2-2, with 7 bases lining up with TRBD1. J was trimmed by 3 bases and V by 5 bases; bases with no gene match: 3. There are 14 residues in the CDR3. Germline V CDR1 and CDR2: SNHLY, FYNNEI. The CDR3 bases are TGTGCCAGCAGTTCTACAGGGGACACCGGGGAGCTGTTTTTT. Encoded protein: CASSSTGDTGELFF.

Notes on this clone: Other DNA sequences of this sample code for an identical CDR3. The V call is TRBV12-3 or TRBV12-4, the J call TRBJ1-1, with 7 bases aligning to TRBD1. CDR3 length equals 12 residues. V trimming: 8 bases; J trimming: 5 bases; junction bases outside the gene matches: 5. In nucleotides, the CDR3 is TGTGCCAGCTCCCCAGGGGGAACTGAAGCTTTCTTT. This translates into CASSPGGTEAFF.

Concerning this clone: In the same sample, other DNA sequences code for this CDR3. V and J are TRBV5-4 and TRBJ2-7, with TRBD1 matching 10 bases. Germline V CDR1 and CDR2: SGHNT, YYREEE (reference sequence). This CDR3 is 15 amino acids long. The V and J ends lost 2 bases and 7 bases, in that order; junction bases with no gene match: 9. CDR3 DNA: TGTGCCAGCAGCTTCGATCCGGGACAGGGGAGGGAGCAGTACTTC. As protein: CASSFDPGQGREQYF.

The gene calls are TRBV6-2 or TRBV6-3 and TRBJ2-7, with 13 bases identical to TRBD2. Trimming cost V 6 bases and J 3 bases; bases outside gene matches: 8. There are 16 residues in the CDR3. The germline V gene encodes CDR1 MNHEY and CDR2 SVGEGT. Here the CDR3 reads CASSPGTSGIYYEQYF. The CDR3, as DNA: TGTGCCAGCAGCCCTGGGACTAGCGGGATTTACTACGAGCAGTACTTC.

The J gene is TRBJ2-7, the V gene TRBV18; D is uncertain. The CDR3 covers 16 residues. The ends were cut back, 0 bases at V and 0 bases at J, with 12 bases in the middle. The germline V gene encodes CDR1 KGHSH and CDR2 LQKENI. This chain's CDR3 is CASSPPERPSSYEQYF. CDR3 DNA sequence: TGTGCCAGCTCACCACCGGAGCGTCCAAGCTCCTACGAGCAGTACTTC.

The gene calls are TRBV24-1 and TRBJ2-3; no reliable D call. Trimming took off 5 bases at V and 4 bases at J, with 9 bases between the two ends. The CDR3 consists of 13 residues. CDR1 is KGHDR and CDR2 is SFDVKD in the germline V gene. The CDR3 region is CATSGESPDTQYF. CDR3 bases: TGTGCCACCAGTGGCGAGTCCCCAGATACGCAGTATTTT.

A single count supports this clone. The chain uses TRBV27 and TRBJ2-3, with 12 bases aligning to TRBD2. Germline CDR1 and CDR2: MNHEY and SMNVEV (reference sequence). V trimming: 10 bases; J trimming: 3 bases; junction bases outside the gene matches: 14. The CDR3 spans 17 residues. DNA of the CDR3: TGTGCCACGACTAGGCTAGCGGGAGGGATATGGACAGATACGCAGTATTTT. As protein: CATTRLAGGIWTDTQYF.

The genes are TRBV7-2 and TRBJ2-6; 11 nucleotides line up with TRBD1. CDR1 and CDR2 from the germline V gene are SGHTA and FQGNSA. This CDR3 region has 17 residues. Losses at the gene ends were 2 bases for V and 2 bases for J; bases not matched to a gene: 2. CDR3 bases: TGTGCCAGCAGCTTATGGGGACAGGGGGCTGGGGCCAACGTCCTGACTTTC. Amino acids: CASSLWGQGAGANVLTF.

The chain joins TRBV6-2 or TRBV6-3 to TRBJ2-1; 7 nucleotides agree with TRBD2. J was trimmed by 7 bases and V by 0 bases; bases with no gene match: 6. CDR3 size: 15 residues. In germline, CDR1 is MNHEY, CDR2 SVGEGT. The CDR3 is CASSYSGGPGNEQFF. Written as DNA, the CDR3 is TGTGCCAGCAGTTACTCGGGAGGGCCGGGGAATGAGCAGTTCTTC.

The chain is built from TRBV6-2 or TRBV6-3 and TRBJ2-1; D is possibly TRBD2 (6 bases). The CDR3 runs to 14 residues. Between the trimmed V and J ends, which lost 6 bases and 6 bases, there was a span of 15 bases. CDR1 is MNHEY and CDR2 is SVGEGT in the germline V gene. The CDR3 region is CASSPHSSGNEQFF. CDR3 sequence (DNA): TGTGCCAGCAGCCCCCATAGTAGCGGCAATGAGCAGTTCTTC.

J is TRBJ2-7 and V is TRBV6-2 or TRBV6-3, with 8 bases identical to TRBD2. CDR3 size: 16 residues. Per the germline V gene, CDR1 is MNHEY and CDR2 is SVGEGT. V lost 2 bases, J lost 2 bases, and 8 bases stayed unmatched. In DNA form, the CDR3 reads TGTGCCAGCAGTTACGGCGCTCGGGAGGGACCCTACGAGCAGTACTTC. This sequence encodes CASSYGAREGPYEQYF.

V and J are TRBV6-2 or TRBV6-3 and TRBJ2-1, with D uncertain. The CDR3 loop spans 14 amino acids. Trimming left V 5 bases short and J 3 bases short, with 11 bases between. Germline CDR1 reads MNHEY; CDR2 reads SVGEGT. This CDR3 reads CASSDGYSYNEQFF. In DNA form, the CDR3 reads TGTGCCAGCAGTGACGGATACAGCTACAATGAGCAGTTCTTC.

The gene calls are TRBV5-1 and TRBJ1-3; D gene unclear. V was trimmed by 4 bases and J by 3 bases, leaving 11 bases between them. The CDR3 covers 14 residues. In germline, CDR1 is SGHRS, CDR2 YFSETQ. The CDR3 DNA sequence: TGCGCCAGCAGCCCCGGGTTTGGTGGAAACACCATATATTTT. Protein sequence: CASSPGFGGNTIYF.

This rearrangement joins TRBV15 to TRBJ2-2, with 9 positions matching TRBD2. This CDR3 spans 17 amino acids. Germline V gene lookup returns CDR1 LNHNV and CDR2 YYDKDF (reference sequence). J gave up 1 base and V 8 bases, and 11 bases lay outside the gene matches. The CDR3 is CATGRASGTMNTGELFF. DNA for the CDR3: TGTGCCACCGGCCGGGCTAGCGGGACAATGAACACCGGGGAGCTGTTTTTT.

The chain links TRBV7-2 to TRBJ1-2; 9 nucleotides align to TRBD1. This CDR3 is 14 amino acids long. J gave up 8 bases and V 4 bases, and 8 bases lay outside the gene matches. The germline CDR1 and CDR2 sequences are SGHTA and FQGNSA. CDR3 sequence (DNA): TGTGCCAGCAGCTCCTCCGAGGGACAGGGCGGCTACACCTTC. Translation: CASSSSEGQGGYTF. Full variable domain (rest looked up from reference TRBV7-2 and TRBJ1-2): GAGVSQSPSNKVTEKGKDVELRCDPISGHTALYWYRQSLGQGLEFLIYFQGNSAPDKSGLPSDRFSAERTGGSVSTLTIQRTQQEDSAVYLCASSSSEGQGGYTFGSGTRLTVV.